Presented here are 10 T cell receptor beta chains from one specimen sequenced in a study of pediatric ulcerative colitis. The assay was immunoSEQ multiplex PCR, and TCRdb's table has in-frame clones only and misses some. The data show 10,000 to 13,000 clones, with roughly four fifths seen just once and 3% to 5% held by the top ten. Rectal tissue came from one to two pinch biopsies taken at colonoscopy. Sequences were obtained from gut tissue. The receptors here all came from a girl under 18 who was a control in a study of pediatric ulcerative colitis.

This clone was counted once. V gene TRBV19 combines with J gene TRBJ2-1, with 7 bases matching TRBD1. Per germline, CDR1 LNHDA and CDR2 SQIVND (reference sequence). With 4 bases clipped from V and 5 bases from J, the junction kept 5 bases outside the gene matches. This CDR3 region has 14 residues. Written as DNA, the CDR3 is TGTGCCAGTAGTAAAAGACAGGGCAACAATGAGCAGTTCTTC. It codes for CASSKRQGNNEQFF.

The rearrangement uses TRBV13 and TRBJ2-1; a possible D gene is TRBD1 (5 bases). Deletions cut 5 bases from V and 0 bases from J, with 11 bases between. Germline CDR1 PRHDT, CDR2 FYEKMQ (reference sequence). This CDR3 region has 15 residues. The CDR3 DNA reads TGTGCCAGCAGCCCGGACATAAGCTCCTACAATGAGCAGTTCTTC. Translating gives CASSPDISSYNEQFF. The full variable domain, rest sourced from reference TRBV13 and TRBJ2-1, is AAGVIQSPRHLIKEKRETATLKCYPIPRHDTVYWYQQGPGQDPQFLISFYEKMQSDKGSIPDRFSAQQFSDYHSELNMSSLELGDSALYFCASSPDISSYNEQFFGPGTRLTVL.

The V gene is TRBV4-3, the J gene TRBJ2-7, with D possibly being TRBD1 (6 bases). Germline CDR1 and CDR2: LGHNA and YSLEER. The CDR3 has 15 amino acids. The V gene lost 0 bases and the J gene lost 2 bases, with 11 bases spanning the gap. CDR3 loop: CASSQEGGRAYEQYF. In DNA, the CDR3 is TGCGCCAGCAGCCAAGAAGGGGGTAGGGCCTACGAGCAGTACTTC.

Note on this clone: The junction and the germline gene differ at one end; a read error may be behind it. The chain couples TRBV28 to TRBJ1-2, with 12 bases that match TRBD1. Germline CDR1 and CDR2: MDHEN and SYDVKM. This CDR3 has 16 residues. The CDR3 sequence: CASNLKGQGAYYGYTF. Written as DNA, the CDR3 is TGTGCCAGCAATTTAAAGGGACAGGGGGCTTACTATGGCTACACCTTC.

The chain employs TRBV9 and TRBJ1-1; D ambiguous. The CDR3 consists of 14 residues. Germline values: CDR1 SGDLS, CDR2 YYNGEE. The V and J ends lost 3 bases and 2 bases respectively, with 11 bases between them. The CDR3 sequence: CASSGGVINTEAFF. CDR3 DNA sequence: TGTGCCAGCAGCGGTGGGGTAATTAACACTGAAGCTTTCTTT.

J is TRBJ2-1 and V is TRBV18; TRBD1 agrees at 10 bases. CDR1 is KGHSH and CDR2 is LQKENI in the germline V gene. Trimming removed 6 bases from V and 7 bases from J; junction bases left unmatched: 18. The CDR3 covers 18 residues. The CDR3 loop is CASSQGQGFLRGSNEQFF. CDR3 in DNA: TGTGCCAGCTCCCAGGGACAGGGGTTTTTACGCGGGAGTAATGAGCAGTTCTTC.

The rearrangement uses TRBV7-2 and TRBJ2-1, with 7 bases identical to TRBD1. Trimming at V came to 2 bases and at J to 11 bases, leaving 15 bases not matched to a gene. This CDR3 region has 16 residues. In germline, CDR1 is SGHTA, CDR2 FQGNSA. CDR3 sequence: CASSLPDRESIGKQFF. CDR3 in DNA: TGTGCCAGCAGCTTACCAGACAGGGAGTCAATCGGAAAGCAGTTCTTC.

This chain connects TRBV4-3 to TRBJ2-7; 13 bases are a match to TRBD2. Germline V gene sequence: CDR1 LGHNA, CDR2 YSLEER. With V trimmed by 4 bases and J by 5 bases, 8 bases remained unmatched. This CDR3 comprises 16 residues. CDR3 amino acids: CASSRHSGLAGNEQYF. CDR3 DNA sequence: TGCGCCAGCAGCCGACACTCGGGACTAGCGGGGAACGAGCAGTACTTC.

CDR3 nucleotide sequence: TGCGCCAGCAGCCCTGGACAGGGACGGACCGGGGAGCTGTTTTTT. It codes for CASSPGQGRTGELFF. The gene calls are TRBV4-1 and TRBJ2-2; 8 bases are a match to TRBD1. From germline, CDR1 is MGHRA and CDR2 YSYEKL. J was trimmed by 5 bases and V by 4 bases; bases with no gene match: 6. The length of the CDR3 is 15 residues.

This clone was found a few times. The chain carries TRBV4-3 and TRBJ2-5; the D gene could be TRBD1 or TRBD2 (5 bases each). The germline V gene has CDR1 LGHNA and CDR2 YSLEER. The CDR3 totals 15 residues. V was clipped by 5 bases and J by 4 bases, with 17 bases between them. The CDR3: CASSAVRSGGETQYF. The CDR3 DNA reads as TGCGCCAGCAGCGCGGTACGGAGTGGGGGAGAGACCCAGTACTTC.